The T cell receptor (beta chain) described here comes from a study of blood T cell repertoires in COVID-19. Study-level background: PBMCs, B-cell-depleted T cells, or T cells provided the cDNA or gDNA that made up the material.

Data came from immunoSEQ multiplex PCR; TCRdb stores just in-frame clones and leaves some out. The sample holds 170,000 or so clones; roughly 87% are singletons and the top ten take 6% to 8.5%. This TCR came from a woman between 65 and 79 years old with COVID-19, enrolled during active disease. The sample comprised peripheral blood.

CDR3 DNA: TGTGCCAGCAGGGCCGGCGGGAAAGGAGATGAAAAACTGTTTTTT. It encodes CASRAGGKGDEKLFF. The chain carries TRBV2 and TRBJ1-4; D is unclear. Germline V gene sequence: CDR1 SNHLY, CDR2 FYNNEI. Between the trimmed V and J ends, which lost 6 bases and 6 bases, there was a span of 17 bases. This CDR3 is 15 amino acids long.